The 24 T cell receptor beta chains listed next were all sequenced from one sample in a study of naive and memory T cell subsets. Both TRBC1 and TRBC2 were covered by a beta constant-region primer of two equimolar oligonucleotides. Nested alpha and beta constant-region primers with the SP2 primer drove four PCR rounds on ligated cDNA. TCRdb recomputed calls from the UMI-ligation and nested PCR reads with MiXCR, one row per CDR3 protein. The sample contains 25,000 to 40,000 distinct CDR3 sequences, around a sixth of which appear only once. The specimen was effector memory CD4+ T cells from blood. Regarding subset: effector memory, CD45RA- CD27-. Every receptor here comes from a human donor in good health.

This clonotype was counted only a few times. The CDR3 DNA sequence: TGTGCCAGCAGGTCGTCTAGCGGAAATTACAATGAGCAGTTCTTC. Translated, it gives CASRSSSGNYNEQFF. The V gene is TRBV11-2, the J gene TRBJ2-1, with 7 bases aligning to TRBD2. J was trimmed by 4 bases and V by 6 bases; bases with no gene match: 9. The CDR3 has 15 amino acids. Germline V gene data show CDR1 as SGHAT and CDR2 as FQNNGV.

The chain recombines TRBV30 with TRBJ2-2; 8 bases line up with TRBD2. Unmatched junction bases numbered 4, after V lost 4 bases and J lost 3 bases. Germline V CDR1 and CDR2: GTSNPN, SVGIG (reference sequence). The CDR3 has 14 amino acids. CDR3 nucleotide sequence: TGTGCCTGGAAAGCGGGAGAGGACACCGGGGAGCTGTTTTTT. It encodes CAWKAGEDTGELFF.

This clonotype was counted between two and nine times. The CDR3: CASSLSVISYEQYF. The CDR3 coding sequence is TGCGCCAGCAGCTTGTCAGTAATTTCCTACGAGCAGTACTTC. The gene calls are TRBV5-1 and TRBJ2-7; D uncertain. The V gene's germline CDR1 is SGHRS and CDR2 YFSETQ. The CDR3 extends over 14 amino acids. Deletions cut 1 base from V and 1 base from J, with 9 bases between. The full variable domain, in which reference TRBV5-1 and TRBJ2-7 provide the parts outside the CDR3, is KAGVTQTPRYLIKTRGQQVTLSCSPISGHRSVSWYQQTPGQGLQFLFEYFSETQRNKGNFPGRFSGRQFSNSRSEMNVSTLELGDSALYLCASSLSVISYEQYFGPGTRLTVT.

The chain combines TRBV6-5 with TRBJ2-7; TRBD2 matches 9 bases. Germline CDR1 is MNHEY and CDR2 is SVGAGI. This CDR3 has 17 residues. Trimming took 6 bases from V and 2 from J; bases not matched to a gene: 14. CDR3: CASRRLAEPLFPYEQYF. CDR3 in DNA: TGTGCCAGCAGAAGACTAGCGGAACCCCTGTTCCCCTACGAGCAGTACTTC.

Only a few counts were recorded for this clonotype. This chain connects TRBV27 to TRBJ1-5, with D maybe TRBD1 (5 bases). V was shortened by 5 bases and J by 1 base, with 18 bases between the two germline ends. CDR1 is MNHEY, CDR2 SMNVEV, per germline (reference sequence). This CDR3 contains 17 residues. CDR3 protein: CASSPLRGAGSNQPQHF. The CDR3 DNA is TGTGCCAGCAGTCCCCTAAGGGGTGCGGGGAGCAATCAGCCCCAGCATTTT.

The table lists this clonotype with many counts. J is TRBJ2-7 and V is TRBV6-5; D possibly matches TRBD1 or TRBD2 (6 bases each). V was cut by 5 bases and J by 2 bases, with 13 bases left in between. CDR3 length equals 14 residues. Germline-derived CDR1 and CDR2 are MNHEY and SVGAGI. DNA for the CDR3: TGTGCCAGCAGTAGGGGGGATAGGGCCTACGAGCAGTACTTC. Translation gives CASSRGDRAYEQYF.

This clonotype appeared a few times. This rearrangement joins TRBV4-1 to TRBJ2-1; D may be TRBD1 or TRBD2 (5 bases each). The germline V gene encodes CDR1 MGHRA and CDR2 YSYEKL. CDR3 length: 15 amino acids. Between the trimmed V and J ends, which lost 6 bases and 0 bases, there was a span of 12 bases. In nucleotides, the CDR3 is TGCGCCAGCAGACTCGGGGCAAGCTCCTACAATGAGCAGTTCTTC. Translated: CASRLGASSYNEQFF.

This clonotype was seen repeatedly, ten times or more. V and J are TRBV6-2 or TRBV6-3 and TRBJ2-1, with TRBD2 identical over 11 bases. Germline V CDR1 and CDR2: MNHEY, SVGEGT. This CDR3 contains 16 residues. Trimming removed 8 bases from V and 5 bases from J; junction bases left unmatched: 11. CDR3 residues: CASGQISGRGNNEQFF. CDR3 nucleotide sequence: TGTGCCAGCGGACAGATTAGCGGGAGGGGTAACAATGAGCAGTTCTTC.

In its sample, this clonotype was seen a few times. The chain employs TRBV12-3 or TRBV12-4 and TRBJ1-5; 8 bases fit TRBD1. V lost 5 bases, J lost 2 bases, and 5 bases stayed unmatched. This CDR3 comprises 15 residues. Here the CDR3 reads CASSVTGQGNQPQHF. CDR3 coding DNA: TGTGCCAGCAGTGTGACGGGACAGGGCAATCAGCCCCAGCATTTT.

The V gene is TRBV5-1, the J gene TRBJ1-6, with D perhaps TRBD1 (5 bases). Germline CDR1 SGHRS, CDR2 YFSETQ. Trimming left V 4 bases short and J 5 bases short, with 16 bases between. This CDR3 comprises 16 residues. The CDR3 DNA sequence: TGCGCCAGCAGCCCCTTAATGGGGGATGATAATTCACCCCTCCACTTT. Amino acids: CASSPLMGDDNSPLHF. The full variable domain, in which reference TRBV5-1 and TRBJ1-6 provide the parts outside the CDR3, is KAGVTQTPRYLIKTRGQQVTLSCSPISGHRSVSWYQQTPGQGLQFLFEYFSETQRNKGNFPGRFSGRQFSNSRSEMNVSTLELGDSALYLCASSPLMGDDNSPLHFGNGTRLTVT.

The V and J genes are TRBV28 and TRBJ2-1, with 11 bases lining up with TRBD2. CDR3 length equals 16 residues. With 3 bases clipped from V and 7 bases from J, the junction kept 8 bases outside the gene matches. The germline gives CDR1 MDHEN, CDR2 SYDVKM. The CDR3 is CASSFPASGRRNEQFF. The CDR3, as DNA: TGTGCCAGCAGTTTCCCCGCTAGCGGGAGGCGGAATGAGCAGTTCTTC.

This clonotype has a handful of counts. The genes are TRBV27 and TRBJ1-5, with 8 bases identical to TRBD1. This CDR3 region has 14 residues. V lost 4 bases and J lost 4; bases outside the gene matches: 3. CDR1 and CDR2 (germline): MNHEY, SMNVEV (reference sequence). The CDR3 sequence: CASSSGTGNQPQHF. The CDR3 DNA reads TGTGCCAGCAGTTCTGGGACAGGAAATCAGCCCCAGCATTTT.

The V gene is TRBV7-3, the J gene TRBJ2-1; TRBD1 is a possible D gene (5 bases). Trimming pared 3 bases from V and 6 bases from J, leaving 15 bases between. The V gene's germline CDR1 is SGHTA and CDR2 FQGTGA. The CDR3 has 15 amino acids. The CDR3: CASSLFPTVSNEQFF. For the CDR3, the DNA is TGTGCCAGCAGCTTGTTTCCGACAGTCTCCAATGAGCAGTTCTTC.

This clonotype is labeled as medium-sized. The chain carries TRBV4-3 and TRBJ1-2; D perhaps matches TRBD1 (6 bases). CDR1 is LGHNA and CDR2 is YSLEER in the germline V gene. The CDR3 runs 17 residues. V was clipped by 4 bases and J by 4 bases, with 22 bases between them. DNA of the CDR3: TGCGCCAGCAGCCTCGGGACATCTATCATGGGATTCTATGGCTACACCTTC. Translated: CASSLGTSIMGFYGYTF.

This clonotype is classed as medium-sized. The chain couples TRBV20-1 to TRBJ1-4; no firm D call. Per germline, CDR1 DFQATT and CDR2 SNEGSKA (reference sequence). With 6 bases removed from V and 4 bases from J, the gap between germline ends came to 9 bases. CDR3 length: 12 amino acids. In nucleotides, the CDR3 is TGCAGTGCACGGGCCGTTAATGAAAAACTGTTTTTT. It yields the protein CSARAVNEKLFF.

This chain links TRBV20-1 with TRBJ1-1; D uncertain. CDR1 is DFQATT, CDR2 SNEGSKA, per germline (reference sequence). This CDR3 spans 12 amino acids. V gave up 7 bases and J gave up 1 base, with 10 bases separating them. The CDR3 protein is CSVSLRNTEAFF. CDR3 DNA: TGCAGTGTAAGTCTCAGGAACACTGAAGCTTTCTTT.

The V gene is TRBV5-1, the J gene TRBJ2-7; tentatively, D is TRBD1 or TRBD2 (6 bases each). Deletions cut 0 bases from V and 0 bases from J, with 13 bases between. This CDR3 is 16 amino acids long. The V gene's germline CDR1 is SGHRS and CDR2 YFSETQ. In DNA form, the CDR3 reads TGCGCCAGCAGCTTGGAGGGGGGCTCTCCCTCCTACGAGCAGTACTTC. This gives the protein CASSLEGGSPSYEQYF.

The rearrangement uses TRBV24-1 and TRBJ2-2, with TRBD2 matching over 8 bases. Germline-derived CDR1 and CDR2 are KGHDR and SFDVKD. The CDR3 totals 16 residues. Losses at the gene ends were 2 bases for V and 6 bases for J; bases not matched to a gene: 7. The CDR3 DNA is TGTGCCACCAGTGATTCGAGCGGGAGAGGTGCCGGGGAGCTGTTTTTT. Its protein product is CATSDSSGRGAGELFF.

This clonotype has only one observation. A much larger clone differs by one base, so this may be a read error. V gene TRBV19 combines with J gene TRBJ2-2; 10 bases agree with TRBD1. Looked up from germline, CDR1 is LNHDA and CDR2 is SQIVND (reference sequence). The length of the CDR3 is 16 residues. V dropped 7 bases and J dropped 4; count of bases not matched to a gene: 9. CDR3 loop: CASNPRGQGSTGELFF. CDR3 sequence (DNA): TGTGCCAGTAACCCGAGGGGACAGGGGAGCACCGGGGAGCTGTTTTTT.

This clonotype was seen a few times. The rearrangement uses TRBV7-6 and TRBJ2-3; D remains ambiguous. There are 17 residues in the CDR3. Trimming took off 3 bases at V and 0 bases at J, with 16 bases between the two ends. The germline V gene has CDR1 SGHVS and CDR2 FNYEAQ. The CDR3 loop reads CASSFYSPISSTDTQYF. In DNA, the CDR3 is TGTGCCAGCAGCTTCTACAGTCCGATCTCTAGCACAGATACGCAGTATTTT.

The chain couples TRBV3-1 to TRBJ2-7; D remains ambiguous. V lost 0 bases, J lost 1 base, and 13 bases lay in between. CDR1 is LGHDT, CDR2 YNNKEL, per germline (reference sequence). The CDR3 is 16 amino acids. Written as DNA, the CDR3 is TGTGCCAGCAGCCAAGATGGAGCAACCCTATCCTACGAGCAGTACTTC. This encodes CASSQDGATLSYEQYF.

Ten or more counts support this clonotype. The V gene is TRBV20-1, the J gene TRBJ1-1; D ambiguous. CDR1 DFQATT and CDR2 SNEGSKA come from the germline V gene (reference sequence). The germline V and J ends were trimmed by 3 bases and 11 bases, with 16 bases remaining between them. This CDR3 has 12 amino acids. In DNA form, the CDR3 reads TGCAGTGCTAGTTATCAGGTATTAGGGGCTTTCTTT. Translated: CSASYQVLGAFF.

V is TRBV10-2 and J is TRBJ1-4, with D unresolved. The CDR3 length is 14 residues. The V gene's germline CDR1 is WSHSY and CDR2 SAAADI. Deletions cut 2 bases from V and 8 bases from J, with 12 bases between. CDR3 protein: CASSEPGFGEKLFF. The CDR3 bases are TGCGCCAGCAGTGAGCCCGGGTTTGGCGAAAAACTGTTTTTT.

This clonotype was seen at least ten times. The V and J genes are TRBV2 and TRBJ2-2; no definite D call. The CDR3 consists of 14 residues. V lost 6 bases, J lost 0 bases, and 8 bases lay in between. Germline V lookup: CDR1 SNHLY, CDR2 FYNNEI. The DNA for the CDR3 is TGTGCCAGCAGAATCATGGCGAACACCGGGGAGCTGTTTTTT. Amino acids: CASRIMANTGELFF. The variable domain in full, completed from reference TRBV2 and TRBJ2-2, reads EPEVTQTPSHQVTQMGQEVILRCVPISNHLYFYWYRQILGQKVEFLVSFYNNEISEKSEIFDDQFSVERPDGSNFTLKIRSTKLEDSAMYFCASRIMANTGELFFGEGSRLTVL.